This passage covers 18 T cell receptor beta chains from one sample sequenced in a study of response to subunit inactivated influenza vaccine. TCRdb reanalysed the RT-PCR reads using MiXCR and keeps one entry per CDR3 protein. This table has about 520,000 distinct CDR3 sequences, approximately 7.3% appearing once. The sample consisted of PBMCs from blood, taken around 25 months after vaccination. These receptors all come from a man aged 45 to 75 who received an inactivated influenza vaccine.

This clonotype has just a few counts. This chain connects TRBV7-9 to TRBJ2-1, with a tentative D call TRBD2 (6 bases). There are 16 residues in the CDR3. CDR1 and CDR2 (germline): SEHNR, FQNEAQ (reference sequence). Trimming removed 5 bases at V and 5 bases at J, with 19 bases between. The CDR3 nucleotides read TGTGCCAGCAGCGTGGTAGCGGTGCTCTTCCACAATGAGCAGTTCTTC. Translation gives CASSVVAVLFHNEQFF.

This clonotype was seen ten or more times. The rearrangement uses TRBV5-1 and TRBJ2-2; unclear D gene. This CDR3 comprises 14 residues. V shed 0 bases and J shed 6 bases, with 9 bases lying between them. CDR1 and CDR2 (germline): SGHRS, YFSETQ. As DNA, the CDR3 is TGCGCCAGCAGCTTGGGAGGTTCCGCCGGGGAGCTGTTTTTT. Its protein product is CASSLGGSAGELFF.

There are a few counts of this clonotype. CDR3 amino acids: CASRLWDRGRTDTQYF. The CDR3 nucleotides read TGCGCCAGCCGGCTATGGGACAGGGGGCGCACAGATACGCAGTATTTT. The chain combines TRBV5-1 with TRBJ2-3; 12 bases are a match to TRBD1. The germline V gene encodes CDR1 SGHRS and CDR2 YFSETQ. The length of the CDR3 is 16 residues. Trimming removed 7 bases from V and 1 base from J; junction bases left unmatched: 7.

CDR3 protein: CASSLGTESTDTQYF. The CDR3 DNA reads TGTGCCAGCAGTTTAGGGACAGAAAGCACAGATACGCAGTATTTT. V is TRBV12-3 or TRBV12-4 and J is TRBJ2-3, with D tentatively TRBD1 (6 bases). Between the trimmed V and J ends, which lost 1 base and 0 bases, there was a span of 8 bases. The CDR3 length is 15 residues.

This clonotype appeared a few times. The J gene is TRBJ2-3, the V gene TRBV20-1; 11 bases are shared with TRBD2. Germline V gene data show CDR1 as DFQATT and CDR2 as SNEGSKA (reference sequence). The V segment lost 6 bases and the J segment 0 bases; nucleotides outside the gene matches: 8. This CDR3 has 16 residues. CDR3 DNA: TGCAGTGCCGAGGGACTAGCGGATACTAGCACAGATACGCAGTATTTT. Its translation is CSAEGLADTSTDTQYF.

The chain has TRBV28 and TRBJ2-7; possibly TRBD1 or TRBD2 for D (5 bases each). Trimming stripped 2 bases from V and 2 bases from J, with 22 bases between. CDR3 size: 18 residues. The germline V gene encodes CDR1 MDHEN and CDR2 SYDVKM. The CDR3 nucleotides read TGTGCCAGCAGTTTAGATTCGATCCGGGACGGATCAACCTACGAGCAGTACTTC. This sequence encodes CASSLDSIRDGSTYEQYF.

Ten or more counts support this clonotype. This rearrangement joins TRBV29-1 to TRBJ2-7; TRBD1 matches 9 bases. After removal of 6 bases from V and 11 bases from J, the junction contained 8 bases not matched to a gene. CDR1 and CDR2 (germline): SQVTM, ANQGSEA. CDR3 length: 11 amino acids. CDR3 sequence (DNA): TGCAGCGTGTCGGGACAGGGAGTCGAGTACTTC. As protein: CSVSGQGVEYF.

In its sample, this clonotype was seen many times. This chain connects TRBV28 to TRBJ2-5, with D hard to call. V was trimmed by 1 base and J by 1 base, leaving 7 bases between them. The germline gives CDR1 MDHEN, CDR2 SYDVKM. The CDR3 has 14 residues. The CDR3 region has the DNA TGTGCCAGCAGTTTATTGGGGTCCCAAGAGACCCAGTACTTC. Translated, it gives CASSLLGSQETQYF.

This chain joins TRBV28 and TRBJ1-6, with 9 bases identical to TRBD1. The CDR3 length is 17 residues. The V and J ends lost 5 bases and 9 bases, in that order; junction bases with no gene match: 14. Germline V gene lookup returns CDR1 MDHEN and CDR2 SYDVKM. CDR3 sequence (DNA): TGTGCCAGCAGTCCGGGACAGGGCGGGGACACAAGTTCACCCCTCCACTTT. Protein sequence: CASSPGQGGDTSSPLHF.

The V gene is TRBV5-5, the J gene TRBJ2-3; D is ambiguous. Germline values: CDR1 SGHKS, CDR2 YYEKEE (reference sequence). V lost 0 bases and J 6 bases, leaving 17 bases between the germline ends. The CDR3 spans 16 residues. CDR3 sequence (DNA): TGTGCCAGCAGCTTGGGCCAGTTAACATCCGCGGATACGCAGTATTTT. Translating it yields CASSLGQLTSADTQYF.

V gene TRBV2 combines with J gene TRBJ1-5; 9 bases are shared with TRBD1. The CDR3 runs to 15 residues. V lost 4 bases to trimming and J lost 8 bases; unmatched junction nucleotides: 9. Germline CDR1 SNHLY, CDR2 FYNNEI. The DNA of the CDR3 is TGTGCCAGCAGTGCCACAGGGGGCCTAATGGAGCCCCAGCATTTT. This gives the protein CASSATGGLMEPQHF.

This clonotype was picked up a small number of times. The chain has TRBV13 and TRBJ1-2; a weak D match, TRBD1 (6 bases). The germline gives CDR1 PRHDT, CDR2 FYEKMQ (reference sequence). CDR3 length equals 14 residues. Trimming removed 6 bases at V and 4 bases at J, with 15 bases between. The CDR3 is CASRSTGIGYGYTF. The CDR3 DNA reads as TGTGCCAGCAGATCGACAGGTATCGGCTATGGCTACACCTTC.

This clonotype has a count of ten or more. The CDR3 DNA follows: TGTGCCATCAGTGGTAGACAAGATCCTAACTATGGCTACACCTTC. This sequence encodes CAISGRQDPNYGYTF. This chain connects TRBV10-3 to TRBJ1-2; D unclear. V dropped 4 bases and J dropped 0 bases, with 12 bases sitting between them. From germline, CDR1 is ENHRY and CDR2 SYGVKD. This CDR3 is 15 amino acids long.

A few counts support this clonotype. The gene calls are TRBV28 and TRBJ1-1; tentatively, D is TRBD1 (5 bases). This CDR3 comprises 15 residues. V was clipped by 3 bases and J by 5 bases, with 16 bases between them. Germline V gene sequence: CDR1 MDHEN, CDR2 SYDVKM. CDR3 coding DNA: TGTGCCAGCAGTTTGCCGGTACGGGGCGAAACTGAAGCTTTCTTT. Translated, it gives CASSLPVRGETEAFF. Using reference TRBV28 and TRBJ1-1 for the parts outside the CDR3, the full variable domain is DVKVTQSSRYLVKRTGEKVFLECVQDMDHENMFWYRQDPGLGLRLIYFSYDVKMKEKGDIPEGYSVSREKKERFSLILESASTNQTSMYLCASSLPVRGETEAFFGQGTRLTVV.

This clonotype was seen only a few times. J is TRBJ1-5 and V is TRBV28; D possibly corresponds to TRBD1 (6 bases). V was pared by 2 bases and J by 4 bases, with 15 bases between. The CDR3 covers 16 residues. The germline CDR1 and CDR2 sequences are MDHEN and SYDVKM. The CDR3 DNA reads TGTGCCAGCAGTTTACAAAGGGGGTCGCCAAATCAGCCCCAGCATTTT. This gives the protein CASSLQRGSPNQPQHF. Supplemented by reference TRBV28 and TRBJ1-5, the full variable domain reads DVKVTQSSRYLVKRTGEKVFLECVQDMDHENMFWYRQDPGLGLRLIYFSYDVKMKEKGDIPEGYSVSREKKERFSLILESASTNQTSMYLCASSLQRGSPNQPQHFGDGTRLSIL.

A few counts support this clonotype. V usage is TRBV28 and J usage is TRBJ2-7, with TRBD1 matching over 9 bases. The junction had 5 bases not matched to a gene; V was cut back by 5 bases and J by 3 bases. Germline assignment: CDR1 MDHEN and CDR2 SYDVKM. The CDR3 contains 14 residues. This chain's CDR3 is CASSRDREFYEQYF. The CDR3 DNA reads TGTGCCAGCAGTAGGGACAGGGAGTTCTACGAGCAGTACTTC.

This chain uses TRBV4-3 with TRBJ2-1; TRBD2 agrees at 14 bases. V dropped 4 bases and J dropped 4; count of bases not matched to a gene: 9. The CDR3 is 18 amino acids. Germline-derived CDR1 and CDR2 are LGHNA and YSLEER. The CDR3 DNA sequence: TGCGCCAGCAGCCCCCGGACTAGCGGGGGGCCAGGGTACAATGAGCAGTTCTTC. Residues: CASSPRTSGGPGYNEQFF.

This clonotype showed up many times. This chain links TRBV12-3 or TRBV12-4 with TRBJ2-4; no definite D call. V lost 6 bases and J lost 0, with 9 bases in between. CDR3 length: 14 residues. In DNA, the CDR3 is TGTGCCAGCAGCTTCGTGGGAGCCAAAAACATTCAGTACTTC. It specifies CASSFVGAKNIQYF.